This is a list of T cell receptor beta chains from one sample in a study of CD8 T cells in ankylosing spondylitis. TCRdb passed the 5' RACE reads through MiXCR, listing each CDR3 protein once. Of about 800,000 distinct CDR3 sequences listed, approximately 12% are singletons. Sequencing was performed on blood, either unsorted or a sorted T cell fraction (not recorded which). Receptors were obtained from a male donor with ankylosing spondylitis. CDR3s include the opening cysteine and the closing phenylalanine or tryptophan. A D gene is named only where the DNA matches it firmly. Clone size is stated in some rows and not others, as once, few, many or a class when expanded.

length	V	D	J	size	DNA	CDR3
15	TRBV29-1	NA	TRBJ2-7	few	TGCAGCGTTGAAGATAGGGCAGGGGACGGCTACGAGCAGTACTTC	CSVEDRAGDGYEQYF
15	TRBV7-9	TRBD2	TRBJ2-3	few	TGTGCCAGCAGCTTAGATGGTCTAGCGGAAGATACGCAGTATTTT	CASSLDGLAEDTQYF
13	TRBV20-1	NA	TRBJ1-2	few	TGCAGTGCCCCTAACAGGGTTTGGTATGGCTACACCTTC	CSAPNRVWYGYTF
14	TRBV20-1	NA	TRBJ2-2	NA	TGCAGTGCTAGTAGGGGTCAGAACACCGGGGAGCTGTTTTTT	CSASRGQNTGELFF
17	TRBV4-3	NA	TRBJ2-1	NA	TGCGCCAGCAGCCAGGTCCCAGCGGCCAGCTCCTACAATGAGCAGTTCTTC	CASSQVPAASSYNEQFF
14	TRBV4-2	NA	TRBJ1-6	NA	TGTGCCAGCAGCCCGGCGGCGATTGGGTCACCCCTCCACTTT	CASSPAAIGSPLHF
13	TRBV20-1	NA	TRBJ2-5	many	TGCAGTGCTAGAGTAGTGGGTGGGGAGACCCAGTACTTC	CSARVVGGETQYF
14	TRBV20-1	NA	TRBJ2-7	few	TGCAGTGCGCTCACCTCAGGACACACATACGAGCAGTACTTC	CSALTSGHTYEQYF
14	TRBV20-1	NA	TRBJ2-4	NA	TGCAGTGCTAGGGTGGGCAGGCTTAAAAACATTCAGTACTTC	CSARVGRLKNIQYF
13	TRBV27	NA	TRBJ1-2	few	TGTGCCAGCTCAACCGGGGAATTGAACGGCTACACCTTC	CASSTGELNGYTF
14	TRBV5-1	TRBD1	TRBJ2-3	many	TGCGCCAGCAGCCCGGGGACAGACACAGATACGCAGTATTTT	CASSPGTDTDTQYF
15	TRBV20-1	TRBD1	TRBJ1-4	NA	TGCAGTCCATTTTCCCCCGGGACAGGCGATGAAAAACTGTTTTTT	CSPFSPGTGDEKLFF